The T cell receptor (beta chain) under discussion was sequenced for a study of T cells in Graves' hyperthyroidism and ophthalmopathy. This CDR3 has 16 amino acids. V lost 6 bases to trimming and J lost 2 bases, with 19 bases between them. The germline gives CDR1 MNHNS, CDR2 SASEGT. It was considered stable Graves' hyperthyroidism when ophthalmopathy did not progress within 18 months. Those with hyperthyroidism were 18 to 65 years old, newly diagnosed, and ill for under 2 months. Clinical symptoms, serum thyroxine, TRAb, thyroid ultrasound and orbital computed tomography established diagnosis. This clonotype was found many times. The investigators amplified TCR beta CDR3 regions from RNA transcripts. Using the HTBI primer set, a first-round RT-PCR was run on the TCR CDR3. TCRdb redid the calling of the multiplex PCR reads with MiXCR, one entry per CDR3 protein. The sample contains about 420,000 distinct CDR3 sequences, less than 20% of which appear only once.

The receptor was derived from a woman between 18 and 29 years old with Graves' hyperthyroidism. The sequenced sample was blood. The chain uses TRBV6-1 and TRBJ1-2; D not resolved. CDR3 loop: CASSYRDGGGNYGYTF. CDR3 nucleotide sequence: TGTGCCAGCAGCTACCGTGACGGAGGAGGAAACTATGGCTACACCTTC.